The 23 T cell receptor beta chains below were found in one sample sequenced in a study of radiation and T cells in renal cell carcinoma. The sample's time point: baseline pretreatment blood. Treatment indicated: 15 Gy SBRT to primary tumor, nephrectomy 4 weeks later. Libraries were prepared by immunoSEQ multiplex PCR; TCRdb keeps only in-frame clonotypes and omits some of them. The table shows about 49,000 clones, with about 80% occurring only once. This sample comprised blood, obtained from a patient whose treatment included radiotherapy and nephrectomy. Every receptor here comes from a woman in her sixties or seventies with renal cell carcinoma.

This clone was seen just once. The chain couples TRBV5-1 to TRBJ2-2; 9 bases line up with TRBD1. CDR3 length: 16 amino acids. Germline lookup yields CDR1 SGHRS and CDR2 YFSETQ. With 2 bases clipped from V and 8 bases from J, the junction kept 10 bases outside the gene matches. CDR3: CASSLRDRVVSGELFF. CDR3 nucleotide sequence: TGCGCCAGCAGCTTACGGGACAGGGTTGTTTCGGGGGAGCTGTTTTTT.

This sequence joins TRBV18 and TRBJ2-2; D remains ambiguous. V was shortened by 5 bases and J by 0 bases, with 13 bases between the two germline ends. The germline CDR1 and CDR2 sequences are KGHSH and LQKENI. The CDR3 is made up of 16 amino acids. The CDR3 region has the DNA TGTGCCAGCTCAGAGGAATCGCGGACGAACACCGGGGAGCTGTTTTTT. Translated, it gives CASSEESRTNTGELFF.

V gene TRBV5-4 combines with J gene TRBJ2-1; D is unclear. Germline CDR1 reads SGHNT; CDR2 reads YYREEE (reference sequence). The CDR3 is 11 residues long. Trimming removed 4 bases from V and 7 bases from J, with 6 bases in between. The CDR3 sequence: CASSGRNEQFF. The DNA of the CDR3 is TGTGCCAGCAGCGGAAGAAATGAGCAGTTCTTC. The full variable domain, rest sourced from reference TRBV5-4 and TRBJ2-1, is ETGVTQSPTHLIKTRGQQVTLRCSSQSGHNTVSWYQQALGQGPQFIFQYYREEENGRGNFPPRFSGLQFPNYSSELNVNALELDDSALYLCASSGRNEQFFGPGTRLTVL.

V gene TRBV6-5 combines with J gene TRBJ2-7; TRBD1 is a possible D gene (5 bases). The CDR3 runs to 13 residues. Germline V gives CDR1 MNHEY, CDR2 SVGAGI. Trimming removed 7 bases at V and 4 bases at J, with 14 bases between. The CDR3 nucleotides are TGTGCCAGCACAAGGGGTCCTACGTACGAGCAGTACTTC. It encodes CASTRGPTYEQYF.

The chain combines TRBV7-9 with TRBJ1-2, with D perhaps TRBD1 (5 bases). The ends were cut back, 4 bases at V and 2 bases at J, with 14 bases in the middle. The CDR3 covers 15 residues. Germline lookup yields CDR1 SEHNR and CDR2 FQNEAQ (reference sequence). The CDR3 sequence is CASSYGAGVNYGYTF. In nucleotides, the CDR3 is TGTGCCAGCAGCTATGGGGCAGGAGTCAACTATGGCTACACCTTC.

The table lists this clone with a count of one. J is TRBJ2-4 and V is TRBV9; D may be TRBD1 or TRBD2 (5 bases each). The CDR3 contains 13 residues. V dropped 2 bases and J dropped 9 bases, with 12 bases sitting between them. The germline CDR1 and CDR2 sequences are SGDLS and YYNGEE. The CDR3 protein is CASSVRDGVIQYF. The CDR3 DNA is TGTGCCAGCAGCGTCCGGGACGGGGTCATTCAGTACTTC.

The chain recombines TRBV19 with TRBJ2-7, with 9 bases lining up with TRBD2. Germline CDR1 is LNHDA and CDR2 is SQIVND (reference sequence). Trimming at V came to 5 bases and at J to 0 bases, leaving 5 bases not matched to a gene. This CDR3 has 15 amino acids. CDR3 sequence: CASSPQRGVSYEQYF. CDR3 coding DNA: TGTGCCAGTAGTCCCCAGCGGGGGGTCTCCTACGAGCAGTACTTC.

The chain recombines TRBV4-3 with TRBJ2-5; possible D gene TRBD2, 6 bases. The CDR3 is made up of 17 amino acids. Trimming pared 1 base from V and 2 bases from J, leaving 17 bases between. Germline V gene data show CDR1 as LGHNA and CDR2 as YSLEER. DNA for the CDR3: TGCGCCAGCAGCCAAGCCTCCGCGGGGTTGGGGCAAGAGACCCAGTACTTC. Encoded protein: CASSQASAGLGQETQYF.

Turning to this clone: Compared with germline, one end of the junction differs, possibly owing to a read error. This chain links TRBV30 with TRBJ2-3; 8 nucleotides line up with TRBD2. CDR1 is GTSNPN and CDR2 is SVGIG in the germline V gene (reference sequence). The CDR3 length is 13 residues. DNA of the CDR3: TGTCCCCGACGGGAGGGGACAACAGACACGCAGTATTTT. As protein: CPRREGTTDTQYF.

The chain carries TRBV10-3 and TRBJ1-6, with 9 bases aligning to TRBD1. CDR1 ENHRY and CDR2 SYGVKD come from the germline V gene. This CDR3 is 15 amino acids long. V was pared by 7 bases and J by 6 bases, with 7 bases of the junction left unmatched. In DNA, the CDR3 is TGTGCCATCAACGCCGGGACAGGGATTAATTCACCCCTCCACTTT. The encoded protein is CAINAGTGINSPLHF.

The gene calls are TRBV5-1 and TRBJ1-3, with D possibly being TRBD1 (5 bases). From germline, CDR1 is SGHRS and CDR2 YFSETQ. This CDR3 spans 14 amino acids. The V and J ends lost 2 bases and 4 bases respectively, with 10 bases between them. CDR3: CASSFQGAGNTIYF. The CDR3 DNA reads TGCGCCAGCAGCTTCCAGGGAGCAGGAAACACCATATATTTT.

The rearrangement joins TRBV30 to TRBJ2-2, with 12 positions matching TRBD2. The CDR3 totals 16 residues. With 1 base clipped from V and 6 bases from J, the junction kept 6 bases outside the gene matches. Germline V gives CDR1 GTSNPN, CDR2 SVGIG (reference sequence). For the CDR3, the DNA is TGTGCCTGGAGTGCCTCTAGCGGGAGGGCCCCCGGGGAGCTGTTTTTT. Translating gives CAWSASSGRAPGELFF.

This clone was recorded a few times. The CDR3, as DNA: TGTGCCAGCAGCTTAGTACCAGGGAGCGGGGAGCAGTTCTTC. This codes for CASSLVPGSGEQFF. This chain uses TRBV7-9 with TRBJ2-1, with D perhaps matching TRBD2 (6 bases). From germline, CDR1 is SEHNR and CDR2 FQNEAQ (reference sequence). The length of the CDR3 is 14 residues. Trimming stripped 1 base from V and 10 bases from J, with 14 bases between.

V gene TRBV5-4 combines with J gene TRBJ1-6; perhaps TRBD1 as D (6 bases). The CDR3 is 18 residues long. The germline gives CDR1 SGHNT, CDR2 YYREEE (reference sequence). V shed 0 bases and J shed 3 bases, with 16 bases lying between them. The CDR3: CASSLAGGRGFYNSPLHF. DNA of the CDR3: TGTGCCAGCAGCTTGGCCGGGGGCAGGGGTTTCTATAATTCACCCCTCCACTTT.

V and J are TRBV19 and TRBJ2-2, with TRBD1 as a possible D gene (6 bases). CDR3 length: 15 amino acids. Germline-derived CDR1 and CDR2 are LNHDA and SQIVND (reference sequence). V lost 6 bases and J lost 6, with 17 bases in between. The CDR3 DNA is TGTGCCAGTAGAACAGGACAGAGTGGGGCCGGGGAGCTGTTTTTT. Translation gives CASRTGQSGAGELFF.

This clone has only a few counts. V gene TRBV4-1 combines with J gene TRBJ2-3, with a weak D call TRBD1 (6 bases). CDR1 is MGHRA, CDR2 YSYEKL, per germline. V was cut by 4 bases and J by 2 bases, with 19 bases left in between. CDR3 length: 17 amino acids. In DNA, the CDR3 is TGCGCCAGCAGCCTAATGTACAGGGATGTCTCCACAGATACGCAGTATTTT. As protein: CASSLMYRDVSTDTQYF.

V is TRBV5-1 and J is TRBJ2-7, with 12 bases identical to TRBD1. The length of the CDR3 is 14 residues. The germline CDR1 and CDR2 sequences are SGHRS and YFSETQ. With V trimmed by 4 bases and J by 4 bases, 3 bases remained unmatched. This CDR3 is CASSLGQGAYEQYF. The CDR3 nucleotides read TGCGCCAGCAGCCTGGGACAGGGGGCTTACGAGCAGTACTTC.

The chain joins TRBV4-2 to TRBJ2-7; weak D call: TRBD1 (7 bases). Germline assignment: CDR1 LGHNA and CDR2 YNFKEQ. This CDR3 spans 16 amino acids. V lost 0 bases and J lost 2, with 14 bases in between. For the CDR3, the DNA is TGTGCCAGCAGCCAAGATCACCGCAGGGGGGCCTACGAGCAGTACTTC. Translating gives CASSQDHRRGAYEQYF.

The chain uses TRBV29-1 and TRBJ1-5, with 7 bases lining up with TRBD1. The length of the CDR3 is 14 residues. CDR1 and CDR2 (germline): SQVTM, ANQGSEA. V lost 6 bases to trimming and J lost 4 bases; unmatched junction nucleotides: 9. This CDR3 is CSVTTGAGNQPQHF. In DNA form, the CDR3 reads TGCAGCGTAACTACAGGGGCCGGTAATCAGCCCCAGCATTTT.

This chain uses TRBV7-2 with TRBJ2-7; TRBD2 matches 7 bases. CDR3 length: 15 amino acids. The trim removed 3 bases at V and 0 bases at J, leaving 5 bases unmatched. CDR1 is SGHTA, CDR2 FQGNSA, per germline. CDR3 coding DNA: TGTGCCAGCAGCTTTCTGGCGGGGGACTCCTACGAGCAGTACTTC. This codes for CASSFLAGDSYEQYF.

The chain links TRBV19 to TRBJ1-5, with no clear D. The CDR3 covers 16 residues. The V end was cut by 5 bases, the J end by 0 bases, with 14 bases between. CDR1 is LNHDA and CDR2 is SQIVND in the germline V gene (reference sequence). CDR3 in DNA: TGTGCCAGTAGTTCCGGAGAGGGTTTTAGCAATCAGCCCCAGCATTTT. This gives the protein CASSSGEGFSNQPQHF.

The rearrangement uses TRBV5-1 and TRBJ1-3; no definite D call. CDR3 size: 15 residues. The V gene's germline CDR1 is SGHRS and CDR2 YFSETQ. The V end was cut by 0 bases, the J end by 0 bases, with 7 bases between. CDR3 region: CASSLARSSGNTIYF. Here the CDR3 DNA reads TGCGCCAGCAGCTTGGCTCGGAGCTCTGGAAACACCATATATTTT.

The chain joins TRBV10-1 to TRBJ1-3; TRBD1 is a possible D gene (5 bases). CDR1 is WNHNN and CDR2 is SYGVQD in the germline V gene (reference sequence). Trimming stripped 4 bases from V and 4 bases from J, with 11 bases between. There are 14 residues in the CDR3. CDR3 region: CASSVGAGGNTIYF. In DNA form, the CDR3 reads TGCGCCAGCAGTGTAGGGGCAGGCGGAAACACCATATATTTT.